Ten or more counts support the clone carrying this TCR beta chain. These data are taken from a study of human T cells and chemical hapten exposure. The length of the CDR3 is 14 residues. V was cut by 2 bases and J by 1 base, with 6 bases left in between. Time point defined: patch test 1, 2 weeks after DPC sensitization. As for treatment: therapeutic diphenylcyclopropenone sensitization with weekly scalp DPC. Total RNA was isolated from whole blood that had not been fractionated. Each CDR3 protein is one row after TCRdb ran MiXCR on the RACE reads. The repertoire consists of 95,000 or so distinct CDR3 sequences, with roughly a tenth occurring once and the leading ten covering 2% to 2.5%.

The sequence derives from a middle-aged man with alopecia areata. Some clones in this sample may be carry-over from other donors' samples. The chain carries TRBV12-3 or TRBV12-4 and TRBJ1-5; D remains ambiguous. The sequenced sample was whole blood, obtained in connection with sensitization to the hapten diphenylcyclopropenone (DPC). This CDR3 reads CASSLSASNQPQHF. CDR3 coding DNA: TGTGCCAGCAGTTTAAGTGCGAGCAATCAGCCCCAGCATTTT.